These 32 T cell receptor beta chains originate from one sample sequenced in a study of T cell responses to AZD1222 COVID-19 vaccine. Clones were read by immunoSEQ multiplex PCR, and TCRdb kept only the in-frame ones, dropping some. The sample lists tens of thousands of clones; around 90% were seen once. The material was peripheral blood, obtained on day 0 of AZD1222 vaccination. These receptor sequences come from an adult in good health.

V and J are TRBV28 and TRBJ1-1, with a weak D call TRBD1 (5 bases). The CDR3 runs to 12 residues. The germline V and J ends were trimmed by 8 bases and 11 bases, with 18 bases remaining between them. Germline V gene data show CDR1 as MDHEN and CDR2 as SYDVKM. CDR3 region: CASYDRGPGAFF. The CDR3, as DNA: TGTGCCAGCTACGACAGAGGGCCGGGGGCTTTCTTT.

CDR3: CASSQSEVADTQYF. For the CDR3, the DNA is TGCGCCAGCAGCCAGAGTGAGGTGGCAGATACGCAGTATTTT. The chain joins TRBV4-1 to TRBJ2-3; no firm D call. Germline CDR1 MGHRA, CDR2 YSYEKL. V was clipped by 3 bases and J by 4 bases, with 11 bases between them. This CDR3 has 14 residues.

The gene calls are TRBV28 and TRBJ2-7, with 7 bases aligning to TRBD1. CDR3 length: 16 amino acids. V lost 1 base and J lost 6; bases outside the gene matches: 12. Germline CDR1 and CDR2: MDHEN and SYDVKM. The CDR3 spells CASSLYPQAQGVEQYF. In nucleotides, the CDR3 is TGTGCCAGCAGTTTATATCCCCAAGCTCAGGGGGTCGAGCAGTACTTC.

This chain connects TRBV15 to TRBJ1-5; D gene unclear. CDR1 is LNHNV, CDR2 YYDKDF, per germline (reference sequence). This CDR3 has 15 amino acids. V lost 5 bases and J lost 3, with 14 bases in between. The CDR3 region is CATSRRPGPNQPQHF. The CDR3 coding sequence is TGTGCCACCAGCCGGCGACCGGGTCCCAATCAGCCCCAGCATTTT.

This clone has just a few counts. J is TRBJ2-1 and V is TRBV13; TRBD2 aligns across 11 bases. The CDR3 runs to 16 residues. The germline gives CDR1 PRHDT, CDR2 FYEKMQ (reference sequence). Unmatched junction bases numbered 5, after V lost 4 bases and J lost 3 bases. The CDR3, as DNA: TGTGCCAGCAGCTCAGGACTAGCGGGCATCTACAATGAGCAGTTCTTC. Translating gives CASSSGLAGIYNEQFF.

The gene calls are TRBV7-9 and TRBJ2-1, with 15 positions matching TRBD2. The V and J ends lost 5 bases and 7 bases, in that order; junction bases with no gene match: 6. The CDR3 is 16 amino acids. The germline V gene encodes CDR1 SEHNR and CDR2 FQNEAQ (reference sequence). Here the CDR3 DNA reads TGTGCCAGCAGCCCAGGGACTAGCGGGAGGTTGAATGAGCAGTTCTTC. This gives the protein CASSPGTSGRLNEQFF. The full variable domain, in which reference TRBV7-9 and TRBJ2-1 provide the parts outside the CDR3, is DTGVSQNPRHKITKRGQNVTFRCDPISEHNRLYWYRQTLGQGPEFLTYFQNEAQLEKSRLLSDRFSAERPKGSFSTLEIQRTEQGDSAMYLCASSPGTSGRLNEQFFGPGTRLTVL.

V is TRBV15 and J is TRBJ2-3; the match to TRBD2 covers 8 bases. The trim removed 0 bases at V and 2 bases at J, leaving 4 bases unmatched. CDR1 and CDR2 from the germline V gene are LNHNV and YYDKDF (reference sequence). The length of the CDR3 is 16 residues. CDR3 amino acids: CATSRDRGGSTDTQYF. Written as DNA, the CDR3 is TGTGCCACCAGCAGAGATCGGGGGGGGTCCACAGATACGCAGTATTTT. Using reference TRBV15 and TRBJ2-3 for the parts outside the CDR3, the full variable domain is DAMVIQNPRYQVTQFGKPVTLSCSQTLNHNVMYWYQQKSSQAPKLLFHYYDKDFNNEADTPDNFQSRRPNTSFCFLDIRSPGLGDTAMYLCATSRDRGGSTDTQYFGPGTRLTVL.

This chain links TRBV7-9 with TRBJ2-3, with 9 bases that match TRBD2. Germline V CDR1 and CDR2: SEHNR, FQNEAQ (reference sequence). This CDR3 comprises 15 residues. V lost 5 bases and J lost 0; bases outside the gene matches: 3. CDR3 nucleotides: TGTGCCAGCAGCCTTAGCGGGGGCAGCACAGATACGCAGTATTTT. The encoded protein is CASSLSGGSTDTQYF.

The chain couples TRBV5-1 to TRBJ1-1, with 11 bases lining up with TRBD1. V trimming: 3 bases; J trimming: 5 bases; junction bases outside the gene matches: 9. Germline V lookup: CDR1 SGHRS, CDR2 YFSETQ. The CDR3 length is 16 residues. The DNA for the CDR3 is TGCGCCAGCAGCTGGAAACCGGGACAGGGGGATACTGAAGCTTTCTTT. Translating it yields CASSWKPGQGDTEAFF. Based on the CDR3 plus reference TRBV5-1 and TRBJ1-1, the full variable domain is KAGVTQTPRYLIKTRGQQVTLSCSPISGHRSVSWYQQTPGQGLQFLFEYFSETQRNKGNFPGRFSGRQFSNSRSEMNVSTLELGDSALYLCASSWKPGQGDTEAFFGQGTRLTVV.

V and J are TRBV4-3 and TRBJ2-3; D unclear. CDR1 and CDR2 from the germline V gene are LGHNA and YSLEER. Trimming took 4 bases from V and 3 from J, leaving 8 bases between them. This CDR3 spans 13 amino acids. DNA for the CDR3: TGCGCCAGCAGCCTTTCAAGTACAGATACGCAGTATTTT. This codes for CASSLSSTDTQYF.

The chain carries TRBV5-1 and TRBJ1-1; D not resolved. Germline V lookup: CDR1 SGHRS, CDR2 YFSETQ. With 6 bases removed from V and 2 bases from J, the gap between germline ends came to 14 bases. CDR3 size: 14 residues. The CDR3 loop reads CASIDRKGNTEAFF. DNA for the CDR3: TGCGCCAGCATAGACCGGAAGGGTAACACTGAAGCTTTCTTT.

The chain combines TRBV4-2 with TRBJ2-5; 7 bases align to TRBD1. Germline V gives CDR1 LGHNA, CDR2 YNFKEQ. Trimming cost V 4 bases and J 1 base; bases outside gene matches: 9. This CDR3 has 16 amino acids. Written as DNA, the CDR3 is TGTGCCAGCAGCCGCAAACAGGGGACGCGCCAAGAGACCCAGTACTTC. Its translation is CASSRKQGTRQETQYF.

The V call is TRBV7-8, the J call TRBJ1-2, with D hard to call. V was trimmed by 1 base and J by 4 bases, leaving 7 bases between them. Germline lookup yields CDR1 SGHVS and CDR2 FQNEAQ. The CDR3 runs 13 residues. The CDR3 DNA is TGTGCCAGCAGCTTAGAATACAGCTATGGCTACACCTTC. It translates to CASSLEYSYGYTF.

The chain uses TRBV6-5 and TRBJ2-3, with TRBD2 as a possible D gene (7 bases). The CDR3 totals 14 residues. Germline CDR1 reads MNHEY; CDR2 reads SVGAGI. V was clipped by 6 bases and J by 9 bases, with 19 bases between them. The CDR3 spells CASRQLVEGGTQYF. CDR3 nucleotides: TGTGCCAGCAGGCAACTAGTGGAGGGGGGGACGCAGTATTTT.

The chain recombines TRBV3-1 (or the pseudogene TRBV3-2) with TRBJ2-1, with D maybe TRBD1 (6 bases). Trimming removed 0 bases from V and 7 bases from J, with 19 bases in between. The CDR3 contains 17 residues. Germline V CDR1 and CDR2: LGHDT, YNNKEL (reference sequence). CDR3 amino acids: CASSQELVVRGKNEQFF. The CDR3 region has the DNA TGTGCCAGCAGCCAAGAGCTTGTCGTCAGGGGAAAGAATGAGCAGTTCTTC.

The rearrangement links TRBV7-9 to TRBJ2-4; D remains ambiguous. The CDR3 runs 14 residues. Germline V gives CDR1 SEHNR, CDR2 FQNEAQ (reference sequence). V gave up 4 bases and J gave up 0 bases, with 7 bases separating them. The CDR3 region has the DNA TGTGCCAGCAGCTCGACCCTAGCCAAAAACATTCAGTACTTC. It codes for CASSSTLAKNIQYF. Based on the CDR3 plus reference TRBV7-9 and TRBJ2-4, the full variable domain is DTGVSQNPRHKITKRGQNVTFRCDPISEHNRLYWYRQTLGQGPEFLTYFQNEAQLEKSRLLSDRFSAERPKGSFSTLEIQRTEQGDSAMYLCASSSTLAKNIQYFGAGTRLSVL.

This chain connects TRBV2 to TRBJ1-2, with 7 positions matching TRBD1. This CDR3 contains 16 residues. CDR1 SNHLY and CDR2 FYNNEI come from the germline V gene. Unmatched junction bases numbered 10, after V lost 4 bases and J lost 2 bases. The CDR3 loop is CASSVGGLGQNYGYTF. CDR3 nucleotide sequence: TGTGCCAGCAGTGTTGGGGGTTTGGGACAGAACTATGGCTACACCTTC.

V is TRBV5-6 and J is TRBJ2-2, with D possibly matching TRBD1 (5 bases). Germline loops: CDR1 SGHDT, CDR2 YYEEEE. The CDR3 runs to 15 residues. The V and J ends lost 7 bases and 2 bases respectively, with 15 bases between them. The CDR3 nucleotides read TGTGCCAGCCGCCCTTGGGGCGAAAACACCGGGGAGCTGTTTTTT. This translates into CASRPWGENTGELFF.

The chain uses TRBV3-1 (or the pseudogene TRBV3-2) and TRBJ1-2, with D perhaps matching TRBD1 (6 bases). Per germline, CDR1 LGHDT and CDR2 YNNKEL (reference sequence). The CDR3 totals 16 residues. The V gene lost 4 bases and the J gene lost 5 bases, with 20 bases spanning the gap. CDR3 loop: CASSPTGHRVTYGYTF. The CDR3 DNA follows: TGTGCCAGCAGCCCCACCGGGCACAGGGTTACGTATGGCTACACCTTC.

The chain joins TRBV5-5 to TRBJ2-1; D is perhaps TRBD2 (5 bases). This CDR3 has 16 amino acids. CDR1 and CDR2 (germline): SGHKS, YYEKEE (reference sequence). Trimming took 4 bases from V and 5 from J, leaving 19 bases between them. Here the CDR3 reads CASSPNKAGNDNEQFF. CDR3 nucleotide sequence: TGTGCCAGCAGCCCTAACAAGGCGGGCAACGACAATGAGCAGTTCTTC.

A single count supports this clone. CDR3 region: CASSREGGTDTQYF. The CDR3 DNA reads TGTGCCAGCTCACGTGAAGGGGGCACAGATACGCAGTATTTT. V and J are TRBV5-4 and TRBJ2-3; perhaps TRBD1 as D (5 bases). V dropped 7 bases and J dropped 1 base, with 13 bases sitting between them. CDR3 length: 14 residues. Germline CDR1 and CDR2: SGHNT and YYREEE (reference sequence).

This clone was recorded once. This chain's CDR3 is CASTRDRDFPNEKLFF. The CDR3 DNA reads as TGTGCCAGCACCCGGGACAGGGACTTCCCTAATGAAAAACTGTTTTTT. V is TRBV28 and J is TRBJ1-4; 9 nucleotides agree with TRBD1. CDR3 length: 16 amino acids. The germline V gene encodes CDR1 MDHEN and CDR2 SYDVKM. Trimming at V came to 7 bases and at J to 3 bases, leaving 9 bases not matched to a gene.

V and J are TRBV14 and TRBJ2-1; tentatively, D is TRBD1 (6 bases). Trimming stripped 2 bases from V and 1 base from J, with 18 bases between. This CDR3 is built from 18 residues. Germline V gene lookup returns CDR1 SGHDN and CDR2 FVKESK. Here the CDR3 reads CASSQRTLSQGSYNEQFF. The CDR3 DNA follows: TGTGCCAGCAGCCAACGCACACTTAGTCAGGGGTCCTACAATGAGCAGTTCTTC.

The V call is TRBV28, the J call TRBJ2-3; D is uncertain. There are 17 residues in the CDR3. Germline lookup yields CDR1 MDHEN and CDR2 SYDVKM. Trimming cost V 5 bases and J 2 bases, with 20 bases left between them. The CDR3: CASSPDFLMSSTDTQYF. CDR3 nucleotides: TGTGCCAGCAGTCCCGATTTTCTTATGTCGTCCACAGATACGCAGTATTTT.

The table lists this clone with a few counts. The chain joins TRBV11-3 to TRBJ1-6; TRBD1 matches at 7 bases. J lost 6 bases, V lost 1 base, and 3 bases had no gene match. Per the germline V gene, CDR1 is SGHNT and CDR2 is YENEEA. This CDR3 has 15 residues. The CDR3 sequence: CASSLGGGSNSPLHF. In DNA, the CDR3 is TGTGCCAGCAGCTTAGGAGGGGGCTCTAATTCACCCCTCCACTTT.

This chain uses TRBV6-6 with TRBJ2-5; D unresolved. The V and J ends lost 4 bases and 2 bases respectively, with 14 bases between them. Germline CDR1 and CDR2: MNHNY and SVGAGI (reference sequence). The CDR3 loop spans 15 amino acids. This CDR3 reads CASSFRSLAQETQYF. The CDR3 nucleotides are TGTGCCAGCAGTTTTCGGTCCTTAGCTCAAGAGACCCAGTACTTC.

The chain couples TRBV12-3 or TRBV12-4 to TRBJ1-2; D is undetermined. V dropped 4 bases and J dropped 0 bases, with 6 bases sitting between them. CDR3 length equals 13 residues. This CDR3 reads CASSSGANYGYTF. DNA of the CDR3: TGTGCCAGCAGTTCCGGAGCTAACTATGGCTACACCTTC.

V and J are TRBV29-1 and TRBJ1-2; D gene unclear. The V and J ends lost 7 bases and 7 bases respectively, with 22 bases between them. The CDR3 is made up of 14 amino acids. CDR1 is SQVTM, CDR2 ANQGSEA, per germline. The CDR3 DNA sequence: TGCAGCGCGGTAGGGATCCCAGCGGTGGGTGGCTACACCTTC. It specifies CSAVGIPAVGGYTF.

This chain uses TRBV11-2 with TRBJ1-1; the D is unclear. The CDR3 loop spans 14 amino acids. CDR1 SGHAT and CDR2 FQNNGV come from the germline V gene. The V and J ends lost 6 bases and 4 bases respectively, with 15 bases between them. The CDR3, as DNA: TGTGCCAGCAGTTTTATGGAGGGATCCACTGAAGCTTTCTTT. Translation gives CASSFMEGSTEAFF.

The rearrangement links TRBV29-1 to TRBJ1-6; D possibly corresponds to TRBD1 (5 bases). The CDR3 contains 13 residues. CDR1 is SQVTM, CDR2 ANQGSEA, per germline. Trimming pared 4 bases from V and 11 bases from J, leaving 15 bases between. CDR3 amino acids: CSVGVGEGAPLHF. The CDR3 DNA sequence: TGCAGCGTTGGTGTAGGAGAAGGGGCACCCCTCCACTTT.

This chain uses TRBV5-1 with TRBJ2-7; either TRBD1 or TRBD2 may supply D (5 bases each). Germline-derived CDR1 and CDR2 are SGHRS and YFSETQ. The germline V and J ends were trimmed by 5 bases and 2 bases, with 17 bases remaining between them. This CDR3 has 15 amino acids. The CDR3 DNA reads TGCGCCAGCAGTTCTACCGGTGGGGGAACCTACGAGCAGTACTTC. Its translation: CASSSTGGGTYEQYF.

The chain has TRBV15 and TRBJ1-2; possibly TRBD1 for D (5 bases). The V end was cut by 5 bases, the J end by 4 bases, with 11 bases between. The CDR3 sequence is 13 residues long. In germline, CDR1 is LNHNV, CDR2 YYDKDF (reference sequence). CDR3 residues: CATSGGRSYGYTF. CDR3 sequence (DNA): TGTGCCACCAGCGGGGGAAGGTCCTATGGCTACACCTTC. Full variable domain (missing parts from reference TRBV15 and TRBJ1-2): DAMVIQNPRYQVTQFGKPVTLSCSQTLNHNVMYWYQQKSSQAPKLLFHYYDKDFNNEADTPDNFQSRRPNTSFCFLDIRSPGLGDTAMYLCATSGGRSYGYTFGSGTRLTVV.